This T cell receptor (beta chain) was profiled in a study of ipilimumab plus nivolumab after autologous stem cell transplantation. Turning to the study itself: Typical patient got a handful of ipilimumab doses and seven to nine nivolumab doses (median). Study results and caveats: TCR repertoire, Treg phenotype and gut microbiota reportedly support more study of this approach.

The CDR3 has 14 amino acids. In germline, CDR1 is SSHAT, CDR2 FNYEAQ (reference sequence). Ipilimumab, 1 mg/kg, started 14 to 28 days after autologous transplant. Patients received nivolumab 3 mg/kg at weeks 1, 4, 7, 10, then fortnightly to week 26. Here immunoSEQ multiplex PCR was the method, and the copy in TCRdb shows in-frame clones only, minus some. In the table there are about 2,400 clones, approximately 95% of which are singletons. As concerns this clone: Its target is unknown. An end of the junction differs from the germline gene, which may be a read error.

The origin of this receptor is a male donor with primary mediastinal lymphoma. The chain carries TRBV7-7 and TRBJ2-1; weak D call: TRBD1 (6 bases). The sequencing used PBMCs, collected in a trial of ipilimumab plus nivolumab as post-transplant consolidation. The CDR3 region is CASSLAGVQDEQFF. In DNA form, the CDR3 reads TGTGCTAGCAGCTTAGCAGGGGTTCAGGATGAGCAGTTCTTC.